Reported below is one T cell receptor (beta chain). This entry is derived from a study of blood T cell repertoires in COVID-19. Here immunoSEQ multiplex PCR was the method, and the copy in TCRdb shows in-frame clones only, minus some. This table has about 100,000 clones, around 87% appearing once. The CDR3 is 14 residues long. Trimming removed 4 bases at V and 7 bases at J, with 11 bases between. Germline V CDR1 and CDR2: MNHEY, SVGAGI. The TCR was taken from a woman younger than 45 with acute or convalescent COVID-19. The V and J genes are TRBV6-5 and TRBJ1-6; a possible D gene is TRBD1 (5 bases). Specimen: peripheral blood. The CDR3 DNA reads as TGTGCCAGCAGTTCACGGGACTCAAATTCACCCCTCCACTTT. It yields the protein CASSSRDSNSPLHF.